This T cell receptor beta chain was obtained from a study of T cell changes during pregnancy in multiple sclerosis. This CDR3 region has 16 residues. CDR1 is MDHEN and CDR2 is SYDVKM in the germline V gene. Germline trimming cut 5 bases from V and 5 bases from J; bases unmatched to any gene: 13. Clones were sequenced by immunoSEQ multiplex PCR, and TCRdb holds only the in-frame ones, with some missing. The sample lists about 40,000 clones; over 80% were seen once. The sequence was obtained from a female donor in good health, enrolled as a control in a pregnancy study. The chain joins TRBV28 to TRBJ2-5; 8 bases agree with TRBD2. Sample: peripheral blood, taken in the first trimester of pregnancy. Here the CDR3 reads CASSTLNWREVETQYF. DNA for the CDR3: TGTGCCAGCAGTACCCTGAACTGGCGGGAGGTTGAGACCCAGTACTTC. Full variable domain (remainder filled in from reference TRBV28 and TRBJ2-5): DVKVTQSSRYLVKRTGEKVFLECVQDMDHENMFWYRQDPGLGLRLIYFSYDVKMKEKGDIPEGYSVSREKKERFSLILESASTNQTSMYLCASSTLNWREVETQYFGPGTRLLVL.